Described below is a single T cell receptor beta chain sequence and its context. The data belong to a study of shared clonotypes between healthy human individuals. V gave up 3 bases and J gave up 5 bases, with 11 bases separating them. CDR1 is SGHNT and CDR2 is YYREEE in the germline V gene (reference sequence). The CDR3 is 13 residues long. Replicate sorted-subset PCRs were loaded with around 200 ng DNA, about 30,000 T cell genomes. Assay: immunoSEQ multiplex PCR; the TCRdb copy retains only in-frame clones and omits some. The sample has approximately 1.4 million clones; around 98% are singletons. The sequencing input was naive CD4+ T cells sorted from blood. Subset in this sample: CD45RA+ positively selected. This TCR derives from a young man in good health. The J gene is TRBJ2-5, the V gene TRBV5-4; possibly TRBD2 for D (5 bases). For the CDR3, the DNA is TGTGCCAGCAGCTCTCTAGCTAGGGAGACCCAGTACTTC. Translation gives CASSSLARETQYF.